These 3 T cell receptor beta chains came from one sample sequenced in a study of vaccination effects on CD4 cells after COVID-19. Sequencing followed a ViraFEST assay step that expanded antigen-specific CD4+ T cells with viral peptide pools. Scientists isolated CD4+ T cells after an approximately 10-day culture period ended. According to the study, vaccine recipients showed no prior SARS-CoV-2 infection and negative nucleocapsid antibodies. No cognate antigen is known for these TCRs. Measured with immunoSEQ multiplex PCR; TCRdb has only the in-frame clones, and not every one. This repertoire shows tens of thousands of clones, around 78% found once; its top ten account for around 25%. The material sequenced was CD4+ T cells from PBMCs cultured with HCoV-OC43 spike peptides, taken before COVID-19 vaccination. The subset here: HCoV-OC43 spike overlapping peptide pool stimulation. The origin of the receptors is a human donor who received a COVID-19 vaccine.

The rearrangement joins TRBV7-9 to TRBJ2-7, with a weak D call TRBD1 (6 bases). The CDR3 contains 16 residues. Germline values: CDR1 SEHNR, CDR2 FQNEAQ (reference sequence). V lost 1 base and J 1 base, leaving 14 bases between the germline ends. CDR3 sequence reads: CASSLGTEFSSYEQYF. DNA of the CDR3: TGTGCCAGCAGCTTAGGGACAGAATTCTCTTCCTACGAGCAGTACTTC.

The V and J genes are TRBV25-1 and TRBJ2-1, with TRBD2 identical over 14 bases. J gave up 7 bases and V 8 bases, and 4 bases lay outside the gene matches. This CDR3 has 14 amino acids. Germline V gene lookup returns CDR1 MGHDK and CDR2 SYGVNS. CDR3 nucleotides: TGTGCCAGCCGGACTAGCGGGAGGTGGAATGAGCAGTTCTTC. This translates into CASRTSGRWNEQFF. Together with reference TRBV25-1 and TRBJ2-1, the CDR3 gives the full variable domain: EADIYQTPRYLVIGTGKKITLECSQTMGHDKMYWYQQDPGMELHLIHYSYGVNSTEKGDLSSESTVSRIRTEHFPLTLESARPSHTSQYLCASRTSGRWNEQFFGPGTRLTVL.

The chain links TRBV4-2 to TRBJ1-2, with D maybe TRBD1 (6 bases). Germline V gene data show CDR1 as LGHNA and CDR2 as YNFKEQ. This CDR3 spans 16 amino acids. Trimming cost V 4 bases and J 2 bases, with 17 bases left between them. CDR3 in DNA: TGTGCCAGCAGCCGGGACTCCGGTGGGACAAACTATGGCTACACCTTC. This gives the protein CASSRDSGGTNYGYTF.